A selection of T cell receptor beta chains follows, all from one sample in a study of T cell repertoires in cytomegalovirus infection. TCRdb used MiXCR to reprocess the reads, holding one entry per CDR3 protein. Here the sample spans 180,000 or so distinct CDR3 sequences, roughly a sixth being singletons. Sequencing input: CD8+ T cells from PBMCs. These receptors originate from a human donor in good health (CMV status not recorded). Some clones in this sample may be carry-over from other donors' samples. Both conserved end residues are part of each CDR3. A D gene is named only where the DNA matches it firmly. Clone size appears in some rows only: once, few, many, or a class for an expanded clone.

j_gene: TRBJ1-2; d_gene: NA; len: 18; v_gene: TRBV7-8; abundance: NA; CDR3aa: CASSSFSRAGSLNYGYTF; CDR3nt: TGTGCCAGCAGCTCCTTCAGCAGGGCGGGAAGCCTTAACTATGGCTACACCTTC
j_gene: TRBJ1-1; d_gene: NA; len: 13; v_gene: TRBV7-2; abundance: few; CDR3aa: CASSSGRLHEAFF; CDR3nt: TGTGCCAGCAGCTCGGGACGGCTGCATGAAGCTTTCTTT
j_gene: TRBJ2-2; d_gene: NA; len: 16; v_gene: TRBV7-2; abundance: many; CDR3aa: CASTGPGLPNTGELFF; CDR3nt: TGTGCCAGCACCGGCCCCGGACTACCGAACACCGGGGAGCTGTTTTTT
j_gene: TRBJ1-2; d_gene: NA; len: 13; v_gene: TRBV7-9; abundance: few; CDR3aa: CASSRTVQYGYTF; CDR3nt: TGTGCCAGCAGCCGGACAGTCCAGTATGGCTACACCTTC
j_gene: TRBJ2-7; d_gene: TRBD1; len: 18; v_gene: TRBV4-3; abundance: few; CDR3aa: CASSQEGGTGALNYEQYF; CDR3nt: TGCGCCAGCAGCCAAGAAGGAGGGACAGGGGCCCTCAACTACGAGCAGTACTTC
j_gene: TRBJ1-5; d_gene: NA; len: 14; v_gene: TRBV7-9; abundance: NA; CDR3aa: CASSTGASNQPQHF; CDR3nt: TGTGCCAGCAGTACGGGGGCTAGCAATCAGCCCCAGCATTTT
j_gene: TRBJ2-7; d_gene: NA; len: 16; v_gene: TRBV28; abundance: few; CDR3aa: CASRSLRGGTYYEQYF; CDR3nt: TGTGCCAGCAGATCGCTCAGGGGGGGCACTTACTACGAGCAGTACTTC
j_gene: TRBJ2-2; d_gene: NA; len: 13; v_gene: TRBV7-9; abundance: few; CDR3aa: CASRSALGGELFF; CDR3nt: TGTGCCAGCAGATCCGCCCTGGGCGGGGAGCTGTTTTTT
j_gene: TRBJ2-7; d_gene: NA; len: 15; v_gene: TRBV5-1; abundance: NA; CDR3aa: CASSLKAGSVHEQYF; CDR3nt: TGCGCCAGCAGCTTGAAGGCAGGATCCGTCCACGAGCAGTACTTC
j_gene: TRBJ1-5; d_gene: NA; len: 15; v_gene: TRBV29-1; abundance: NA; CDR3aa: CSVEEEGDSNQPQHF; CDR3nt: TGCAGCGTTGAGGAGGAAGGGGATAGCAATCAGCCCCAGCATTTT
j_gene: TRBJ2-7; d_gene: NA; len: 14; v_gene: TRBV7-2; abundance: many; CDR3aa: CASSWQEAHYEQYF; CDR3nt: TGTGCCAGCAGCTGGCAGGAGGCTCACTACGAGCAGTACTTC
j_gene: TRBJ1-5; d_gene: NA; len: 17; v_gene: TRBV6-2/TRBV6-3; abundance: NA; CDR3aa: CASSTLTGTYSNQPQHF; CDR3nt: TGTGCCAGCAGTACCCTGACAGGAACATATAGCAATCAGCCCCAGCATTTT
j_gene: TRBJ1-1; d_gene: TRBD1; len: 13; v_gene: TRBV7-2; abundance: few; CDR3aa: CASSTNRGTEAFF; CDR3nt: TGTGCCAGCAGCACTAACAGGGGCACTGAAGCTTTCTTT
j_gene: TRBJ2-3; d_gene: TRBD2; len: 15; v_gene: TRBV30; abundance: once; CDR3aa: CAWITSGDDTDTQYF; CDR3nt: TGTGCCTGGATTACTAGCGGGGACGACACAGATACGCAGTATTTT
j_gene: TRBJ2-7; d_gene: TRBD1; len: 13; v_gene: TRBV12-3/TRBV12-4; abundance: many; CDR3aa: CASSPGTAYEQYF; CDR3nt: TGTGCCAGCAGCCCCGGGACAGCCTACGAGCAGTACTTC
j_gene: TRBJ1-2; d_gene: NA; len: 14; v_gene: TRBV6-5; abundance: NA; CDR3aa: CASSYGGANYGYTF; CDR3nt: TGTGCCAGCAGTTACGGGGGGGCGAACTATGGCTACACCTTC
j_gene: TRBJ2-7; d_gene: TRBD2; len: 14; v_gene: TRBV7-6; abundance: few; CDR3aa: CASSLAGGADEQYF; CDR3nt: TGTGCCAGCAGCTTAGCGGGAGGGGCAGACGAGCAGTACTTC
j_gene: TRBJ2-5; d_gene: NA; len: 11; v_gene: TRBV12-3/TRBV12-4; abundance: NA; CDR3aa: CASSTSGTQYF; CDR3nt: TGTGCCAGCAGTACATCGGGGACCCAGTACTTC
j_gene: TRBJ1-2; d_gene: TRBD1; len: 13; v_gene: TRBV6-2/TRBV6-3; abundance: NA; CDR3aa: CASGWDSGSGYTF; CDR3nt: TGTGCCAGCGGGTGGGACAGTGGAAGTGGCTACACCTTC
j_gene: TRBJ2-1; d_gene: TRBD2; len: 14; v_gene: TRBV30; abundance: few; CDR3aa: CAWSTSGGATEQFF; CDR3nt: TGTGCCTGGTCGACTAGCGGGGGGGCTACTGAGCAGTTCTTC
j_gene: TRBJ2-7; d_gene: NA; len: 15; v_gene: TRBV20-1; abundance: NA; CDR3aa: CSARAPQLSNYEQYF; CDR3nt: TGCAGTGCTAGAGCGCCACAGCTTAGTAACTACGAGCAGTACTTC
j_gene: TRBJ1-2; d_gene: NA; len: 15; v_gene: TRBV12-3/TRBV12-4; abundance: few; CDR3aa: CASSPPGGHQDGYTF; CDR3nt: TGTGCCAGCAGTCCCCCCGGGGGGCATCAGGATGGCTACACCTTC
j_gene: TRBJ2-1; d_gene: NA; len: 12; v_gene: TRBV6-2/TRBV6-3; abundance: few; CDR3aa: CASSYVFNEQFF; CDR3nt: TGTGCCAGCAGTTACGTTTTCAATGAGCAGTTCTTC
j_gene: TRBJ2-7; d_gene: NA; len: 15; v_gene: TRBV7-9; abundance: few; CDR3aa: CASSLTIPGSYEQYF; CDR3nt: TGTGCCAGCAGCTTAACTATCCCAGGGAGCTACGAGCAGTACTTC
j_gene: TRBJ1-6; d_gene: TRBD1; len: 15; v_gene: TRBV28; abundance: few; CDR3aa: CASSVQGQGYSPLHF; CDR3nt: TGTGCCAGCAGCGTTCAGGGACAGGGATATTCACCCCTCCACTTT
j_gene: TRBJ2-7; d_gene: NA; len: 13; v_gene: TRBV4-2; abundance: NA; CDR3aa: CASSQVTAYEQYF; CDR3nt: TGTGCCAGCAGCCAAGTGACAGCCTACGAGCAGTACTTC
j_gene: TRBJ1-2; d_gene: TRBD1; len: 15; v_gene: TRBV28; abundance: NA; CDR3aa: CASSLRDRGEYGYTF; CDR3nt: TGTGCCAGCAGCCTTCGGGACAGGGGTGAATATGGCTACACCTTC
j_gene: TRBJ1-6; d_gene: TRBD1; len: 16; v_gene: TRBV7-6; abundance: NA; CDR3aa: CASSLADRGNNSPLHF; CDR3nt: TGTGCCAGCAGCTTAGCGGACAGGGGGAATAATTCACCCCTCCACTTT
j_gene: TRBJ2-7; d_gene: NA; len: 14; v_gene: TRBV28; abundance: few; CDR3aa: CASSPPQESYEQYF; CDR3nt: TGTGCCAGCAGTCCCCCCCAGGAGTCCTACGAGCAGTACTTC
j_gene: TRBJ2-3; d_gene: NA; len: 14; v_gene: TRBV6-2/TRBV6-3; abundance: few; CDR3aa: CASSYGRVTDTQYF; CDR3nt: TGTGCCAGCAGTTATGGGCGGGTCACAGATACGCAGTATTTT
j_gene: TRBJ1-2; d_gene: NA; len: 12; v_gene: TRBV5-8; abundance: few; CDR3aa: CASHGGRDGYTF; CDR3nt: TGTGCCAGCCACGGGGGGCGCGATGGCTACACCTTC
j_gene: TRBJ2-7; d_gene: NA; len: 11; v_gene: TRBV2; abundance: NA; CDR3aa: CASCLSYEQYF; CDR3nt: TGTGCCAGTTGTTTATCCTACGAGCAGTACTTC
j_gene: TRBJ2-7; d_gene: NA; len: 13; v_gene: TRBV4-1; abundance: many; CDR3aa: CASSQVAEYEQYF; CDR3nt: TGCGCCAGCAGCCAAGTGGCGGAGTACGAGCAGTACTTC
j_gene: TRBJ2-3; d_gene: NA; len: 12; v_gene: TRBV11-2; abundance: NA; CDR3aa: CASSVKGDTQYF; CDR3nt: TGTGCCAGCAGCGTAAAGGGAGATACGCAGTATTTT
j_gene: TRBJ2-7; d_gene: TRBD2; len: 15; v_gene: TRBV28; abundance: few; CDR3aa: CASSLYRLAGGEQYF; CDR3nt: TGTGCCAGCAGTTTATATAGACTAGCGGGGGGCGAGCAGTACTTC
j_gene: TRBJ1-5; d_gene: NA; len: 15; v_gene: TRBV12-3/TRBV12-4; abundance: few; CDR3aa: CASSPYRGTNQPQHF; CDR3nt: TGTGCCAGCAGCCCATATCGGGGTACGAATCAGCCCCAGCATTTT
j_gene: TRBJ2-5; d_gene: TRBD2; len: 15; v_gene: TRBV12-3/TRBV12-4; abundance: NA; CDR3aa: CASSDQAGGLETQYF; CDR3nt: TGTGCCAGCAGTGATCAAGCGGGGGGGCTTGAGACCCAGTACTTC
j_gene: TRBJ2-5; d_gene: NA; len: 15; v_gene: TRBV28; abundance: NA; CDR3aa: CASSPRQRYQETQYF; CDR3nt: TGTGCCAGCAGTCCCCGACAGCGATACCAAGAGACCCAGTACTTC
j_gene: TRBJ2-7; d_gene: NA; len: 13; v_gene: TRBV12-3/TRBV12-4; abundance: NA; CDR3aa: CASSLGQVGEQYF; CDR3nt: TGTGCCAGCAGCCTGGGACAAGTTGGCGAGCAGTACTTC
j_gene: TRBJ1-1; d_gene: NA; len: 14; v_gene: TRBV29-1; abundance: NA; CDR3aa: CSVQGGDVNTEAFF; CDR3nt: TGCAGCGTTCAAGGGGGGGATGTGAACACTGAAGCTTTCTTT
j_gene: TRBJ2-5; d_gene: TRBD2; len: 16; v_gene: TRBV6-1; abundance: NA; CDR3aa: CASSETVLAGEETQYF; CDR3nt: TGTGCCAGCAGTGAAACGGTACTAGCGGGGGAAGAGACCCAGTACTTC
j_gene: TRBJ2-1; d_gene: NA; len: 16; v_gene: TRBV6-2/TRBV6-3; abundance: NA; CDR3aa: CASSYSDRSSYNEQFF; CDR3nt: TGTGCCAGCAGTTATTCCGACAGGAGCTCCTACAATGAGCAGTTCTTC